This TCR beta chain is drawn from a study of blood T cells in healthy people across ages. Each donor gave around 9.3 milliliters of peripheral blood. Study-wide findings and caveats: Researchers deemed the diversity estimates from one million T cells underestimates. Roughly linearly, TCR beta diversity per million T cells fell as age increased. Diversity of TCR beta correlated strongly with naive T cell percentage.

Then a second PCR, running roughly 7 to 11 cycles, was carried out with a sample-barcoded 5' primer and a J-beta primer mix. TCRdb reprocessed the 5' RACE reads via MiXCR and lists one record per CDR3 protein. The top ten hold 6.5% to 8.5% of the sample, which has over 1,200,000 distinct CDR3 sequences, roughly 60% seen once. About this clonotype itself: Antigen: not known.

The CDR3 extends over 15 amino acids. Germline V CDR1 and CDR2: MNHEY, SVGAGI. V shed 6 bases and J 7 bases; nucleotides not matched to a gene: 5. The chain employs TRBV6-5 and TRBJ1-6, with 11 bases matching TRBD1. Sequenced input: blood. This clonotype was sampled from a man aged 18 to 30 in good health. The DNA of the CDR3 is TGTGCCAGCAGCGCCCGGGACAGGGGGAATTCACCCCTCCACTTT. Its translation is CASSARDRGNSPLHF.